This record looks at one T cell receptor beta chain sequence and its context. A junction end diverges from the germline sequence, so it may reflect a read error. In the authors' workflow: Reference gene primer amplification gave estimated nucleated cell counts. Here immunoSEQ multiplex PCR was the method, and the copy in TCRdb shows in-frame clones only, minus some. The V and J calls and clone size were taken over from that table, and D and trimming were inferred from the DNA. Of tens of thousands of clones listed, around nine tenths are singletons. This specimen belongs to a study of blood T cell repertoires in COVID-19. The germline V gene has CDR1 SGHVS and CDR2 FQNEAQ. This CDR3 contains 16 residues.

The sequence derives from a human donor with active COVID-19. The donor label of this sample is uncertain. Sample: peripheral blood. The V call is TRBV7-8, the J call TRBJ2-1, with 11 bases identical to TRBD2. The chain's CDR3 is CASTLLGLAVNNEQFF. For the CDR3, the DNA is TGTGCCAGCACCTTACTGGGACTAGCGGTGAATAATGAGCAGTTCTTC.